The clone carrying this T cell receptor beta chain has at least ten counts. Its cognate antigen is unknown. Libraries of TCR beta came from iRepertoire HTBI primers plus Arm-PCR of CDR3 regions. MiXCR, applied by TCRdb to the multiplex PCR reads, yields one record per CDR3 protein. This sample carries approximately 400,000 distinct CDR3 sequences, more than 12% of them seen once, and the ten largest clones take roughly a sixth. This sample is part of a study of regulatory T cells in long-lasting Graves disease. Findings of the study overall: It was in persistent disease that TRBV28, TRBJ1-2 and TRBJ2-5 were favored.

Time point: newly diagnosed GD, antithyroid drugs for less than 3 months. Isolated PBMC RNA provided the starting material for the TCR library. Germline V gene sequence: CDR1 LNHDA, CDR2 SQIVND (reference sequence). V lost 1 base and J lost 2; bases outside the gene matches: 5. The CDR3 loop spans 15 amino acids. The same sample was also studied in work on T cells in Graves' hyperthyroidism and ophthalmopathy. As that report states: Diagnosing involved the use of clinical symptoms, serum thyroxine and TRAb, thyroid ultrasound and orbital computed tomography. A first-round RT-PCR of the TCR CDR3 used the HTBI primer set.

This sequence originates from a woman younger than 45 with Graves disease. The sample in question was peripheral blood mononuclear cells (PBMCs), obtained at new diagnosis, from a patient treated with antithyroid drugs. The chain recombines TRBV19 with TRBJ2-7; 7 positions match TRBD1. The CDR3 DNA reads as TGTGCCAGTAGTATAGGACAGGGATCCCCCTACGAGCAGTACTTC. It is translated as CASSIGQGSPYEQYF.